The 29 T cell receptor beta chains given below trace back to one sample, sequenced in a study of identical twins. TCRdb reanalysed the 5' RACE reads using MiXCR and keeps one entry per CDR3 protein. The table lists about 900,000 distinct CDR3 sequences, 9% to 15% of them singletons. The sample also formed part of further work on yellow fever vaccine responses in identical twins.

Specimen: PBMCs. The receptors come from a woman aged 18-35 years in good health.

This clonotype has just one count. This sequence may be a read error, since a much larger clone differs from it by one base. The gene calls are TRBV4-2 and TRBJ2-1, with 8 bases fitting TRBD2. There are 15 residues in the CDR3. Germline lookup yields CDR1 LGHNA and CDR2 YNFKEQ. The CDR3 DNA follows: TGTGCCAGAAGCCCTCTAGCGGGCTCTAACAATGAGCAGTTCTTC. It codes for CARSPLAGSNNEQFF.

This clonotype was seen a few times. The V gene is TRBV18, the J gene TRBJ2-5; D call uncertain. The CDR3 is 14 residues long. V gave up 4 bases and J gave up 5 bases, with 14 bases separating them. CDR1 is KGHSH and CDR2 is LQKENI in the germline V gene. The CDR3 DNA reads TGTGCCAGCTCACTACTAACTGGGATCGAGACCCAGTACTTC. Encoded protein: CASSLLTGIETQYF.

This chain uses TRBV12-3 or TRBV12-4 with TRBJ2-3; D may match TRBD1 or TRBD2 (5 bases each). This CDR3 has 16 residues. With 2 bases removed from V and 0 bases from J, the gap between germline ends came to 12 bases. CDR3 amino acids: CASSLYGGGSTDTQYF. As DNA, the CDR3 is TGTGCCAGCAGTTTATATGGTGGGGGAAGCACAGATACGCAGTATTTT.

CDR3 sequence: CSVAGGGARNTQYF. The CDR3 DNA is TGCAGCGTTGCGGGCGGGGGGGCGAGGAATACGCAGTATTTT. The chain employs TRBV29-1 and TRBJ2-3; 9 bases are a match to TRBD2. Trimming removed 4 bases from V and 7 bases from J; junction bases left unmatched: 9. Germline V lookup: CDR1 SQVTM, CDR2 ANQGSEA. CDR3 length: 14 amino acids.

This clonotype has more than one count but fewer than ten. V gene TRBV21-1 combines with J gene TRBJ2-1; the D segment call TRBD2 is taken from the table without a DNA check. TRBV21-1 is described as a pseudogene. The CDR3 totals 22 residues. The CDR3 spells CASSKGGRQILDHRGYYNEQFF. The CDR3 bases are TGTGCCAGCAGCAAAGGGGGAAGGCAGATACTAGATCATAGGGGCTACTACAATGAGCAGTTCTTC.

In its sample, this clonotype was seen a few times. The chain employs TRBV20-1 and TRBJ1-1; weak D call: TRBD1 (5 bases). Trimming removed 0 bases from V and 3 bases from J, with 14 bases in between. This CDR3 comprises 15 residues. The germline CDR1 and CDR2 sequences are DFQATT and SNEGSKA (reference sequence). CDR3 DNA: TGCAGTGCTAGAGATGGAGGGAGAGGGGACACTGAAGCTTTCTTT. Translation: CSARDGGRGDTEAFF.

Ten or more counts support this clonotype. This rearrangement joins TRBV12-3 or TRBV12-4 to TRBJ1-2; 7 bases align to TRBD1. Trimming at V came to 7 bases and at J to 4 bases, leaving 6 bases not matched to a gene. This CDR3 has 13 residues. The chain's CDR3 is CASNTGVPYGYTF. Here the CDR3 DNA reads TGTGCCAGCAACACAGGGGTCCCCTATGGCTACACCTTC.

The rearrangement uses TRBV14 and TRBJ1-2; D perhaps matches TRBD1 (6 bases). Germline CDR1 and CDR2: SGHDN and FVKESK. Trimming pared 0 bases from V and 6 bases from J, leaving 14 bases between. The CDR3 loop spans 15 amino acids. The CDR3 reads CASSQEYRGQDGYTF. The CDR3 nucleotides are TGTGCCAGCAGCCAAGAATATCGGGGGCAAGATGGCTACACCTTC.

The J gene is TRBJ2-7, the V gene TRBV11-2, with D possibly TRBD2 on 5 matching bases. V lost 5 bases and J lost 0, with 14 bases in between. The CDR3 runs to 15 residues. Per the germline V gene, CDR1 is SGHAT and CDR2 is FQNNGV. The CDR3 protein is CASSQGAGSSYEQYV. CDR3 DNA: TGTGCCAGCAGCCAAGGTGCTGGGAGCTCCTACGAGCAGTACGTC.

This clonotype was counted only a few times. The J gene is TRBJ2-3, the V gene TRBV7-8, with 8 positions matching TRBD2. There are 15 residues in the CDR3. Germline V gives CDR1 SGHVS, CDR2 FQNEAQ. The V segment lost 0 bases and the J segment 3 bases; nucleotides outside the gene matches: 2. In DNA, the CDR3 is TGTGCCAGCAGCTTAGCCAGCGGGAGAACAGATACGCAGTATTTT. Residues: CASSLASGRTDTQYF. Supplemented by reference TRBV7-8 and TRBJ2-3, the full variable domain reads GAGVSQSPRYKVAKRGQDVALRCDPISGHVSLFWYQQALGQGPEFLTYFQNEAQLDKSGLPSDRFFAERPEGSVSTLKIQRTQQEDSAVYLCASSLASGRTDTQYFGPGTRLTVL.

The chain employs TRBV12-3 or TRBV12-4 and TRBJ2-1; no definite D call. The CDR3 runs to 11 residues. V lost 6 bases to trimming and J lost 10 bases, with 10 bases between them. The CDR3 region has the DNA TGTGCCAGCAGCGCGGAGAAAGAGCAGTTCTTC. Translation: CASSAEKEQFF.

The V call is TRBV6-1, the J call TRBJ2-5; 11 bases agree with TRBD2. Germline V CDR1 and CDR2: MNHNS, SASEGT. Unmatched junction bases numbered 18, after V lost 2 bases and J lost 4 bases. The CDR3 is 20 amino acids. CDR3 coding DNA: TGTGCCAGCAGTGAATTTCCCGGGACTAGCGGCTCTTTGTCCGGAGAGACCCAGTACTTC. It codes for CASSEFPGTSGSLSGETQYF.

The genes are TRBV12-3 or TRBV12-4 and TRBJ2-5; 7 nucleotides line up with TRBD2. Trimming removed 7 bases from V and 3 bases from J; junction bases left unmatched: 11. CDR3 size: 15 residues. Here the CDR3 DNA reads TGTGCCAGCAAGCCTAGCGCAGGGAGGGAAGAGACCCAGTACTTC. The encoded protein is CASKPSAGREETQYF.

There are a few counts of this clonotype. V and J are TRBV20-1 and TRBJ1-2; D not certain. Germline V gives CDR1 DFQATT, CDR2 SNEGSKA (reference sequence). The CDR3 extends over 13 amino acids. Trimming stripped 6 bases from V and 4 bases from J, with 15 bases between. The CDR3 protein is CSATSDASYGYTF. The CDR3 coding sequence is TGCAGTGCCACCTCTGACGCCTCCTATGGCTACACCTTC.

About this clonotype: An end of the junction differs from the germline gene, which may be a read error. The chain couples TRBV20-1 to TRBJ2-2; 12 bases fit TRBD2. Germline V gene sequence: CDR1 DFQATT, CDR2 SNEGSKA (reference sequence). This CDR3 has 15 residues. In nucleotides, the CDR3 is TGCTGTGCTCCCCGGGCTAGCGGGGGGGCCGGGGAGCTGTTTTTT. Protein sequence: CCAPRASGGAGELFF.

This clonotype was seen a few times. The V and J genes are TRBV6-1 and TRBJ1-4; a possible D gene is TRBD1 (6 bases). CDR3 length equals 15 residues. Trimming removed 6 bases from V and 5 bases from J, with 16 bases in between. Germline CDR1 MNHNS, CDR2 SASEGT. The chain's CDR3 is CASRPRGRKNEKLFF. CDR3 DNA sequence: TGTGCCAGCAGGCCTCGGGGGCGAAAGAATGAAAAACTGTTTTTT.

The chain employs TRBV4-1 and TRBJ1-2, with unresolved D. Germline values: CDR1 MGHRA, CDR2 YSYEKL. The CDR3 sequence is 16 residues long. The V end was cut by 0 bases, the J end by 4 bases, with 15 bases between. Here the CDR3 DNA reads TGCGCCAGCAGCCAAGATCCCTCCCGGAGGTTCTATGGCTACACCTTC. It yields the protein CASSQDPSRRFYGYTF.

Only a few counts were recorded for this clonotype. V gene TRBV5-1 combines with J gene TRBJ2-2, with a possible D match to TRBD1 (6 bases). V shed 4 bases and J shed 1 base, with 14 bases lying between them. This CDR3 spans 16 amino acids. From germline, CDR1 is SGHRS and CDR2 YFSETQ. CDR3 region: CASSPETGRNTGELFF. The CDR3 region has the DNA TGCGCCAGCAGCCCTGAGACAGGCAGGAACACCGGGGAGCTGTTTTTT.

The table lists this clonotype with many counts. V gene TRBV12-3 or TRBV12-4 combines with J gene TRBJ2-5, with 11 bases lining up with TRBD2. V lost 3 bases, J lost 4 bases, and 10 bases stayed unmatched. The CDR3 sequence is 17 residues long. In DNA form, the CDR3 reads TGTGCCAGCAGTTTGGGACTAGCGGCCTCAGGGGGAGAGACCCAGTACTTC. The encoded protein is CASSLGLAASGGETQYF.

This clonotype was recorded a few times. The J gene is TRBJ2-7, the V gene TRBV5-5; 8 bases are shared with TRBD2. Germline CDR1 and CDR2: SGHKS and YYEKEE (reference sequence). This CDR3 comprises 15 residues. V was clipped by 2 bases and J by 0 bases; unmatched bases: 4. The CDR3 sequence is CASSLNGGASYEQYV. For the CDR3, the DNA is TGTGCCAGCAGCTTAAACGGGGGGGCCTCCTACGAGCAGTACGTC.

In DNA form, the CDR3 reads TGTGCCAGCAGCACCCGGGACAGACACACTGAAGCTTTCTTT. Translation gives CASSTRDRHTEAFF. The V call is TRBV7-8, the J call TRBJ1-1; 7 nucleotides align to TRBD1. The CDR3 has 14 amino acids. The V segment lost 5 bases and the J segment 3 bases; nucleotides outside the gene matches: 6. Germline lookup yields CDR1 SGHVS and CDR2 FQNEAQ.

This clonotype appeared a few times. The rearrangement links TRBV12-3 or TRBV12-4 to TRBJ2-2, with D uncertain. V was shortened by 2 bases and J by 5 bases, with 12 bases between the two germline ends. The CDR3 is 15 residues long. The CDR3 nucleotides read TGTGCCAGCAGTTTAAGGAGTAGGCAGACCGGGGAGCTGTTTTTT. Encoded protein: CASSLRSRQTGELFF.

The rearrangement joins TRBV4-1 to TRBJ2-1, with TRBD2 matching 10 bases. Germline values: CDR1 MGHRA, CDR2 YSYEKL. The CDR3 spans 16 residues. Trimming took 4 bases from V and 10 from J; bases not matched to a gene: 13. The CDR3, as DNA: TGCGCCAGCAGCCGACTGAGCGGGAGGGGCTGGGGGGAGCAGTTCTTC. Translation gives CASSRLSGRGWGEQFF.

This chain connects TRBV6-5 to TRBJ2-3, with a possible D match to TRBD1 (6 bases). The germline V and J ends were trimmed by 0 bases and 4 bases, with 11 bases remaining between them. The CDR3 consists of 15 residues. Per the germline V gene, CDR1 is MNHEY and CDR2 is SVGAGI. The chain's CDR3 is CASSYSTGPADTQYF. CDR3 in DNA: TGTGCCAGCAGTTACTCAACAGGGCCCGCAGATACGCAGTATTTT.

This clonotype was found a few times. This chain joins TRBV5-1 and TRBJ2-3; D not resolved. Between the trimmed V and J ends, which lost 3 bases and 5 bases, there was a span of 13 bases. This CDR3 has 14 amino acids. Germline loops: CDR1 SGHRS, CDR2 YFSETQ. CDR3 region: CASSWTDPLDTQYF. The CDR3 nucleotides read TGCGCCAGCAGCTGGACGGATCCCTTAGATACGCAGTATTTT.

This clonotype has more than one count but fewer than ten. V gene TRBV11-2 combines with J gene TRBJ2-1; TRBD1 might be the D (5 bases). Trimming took 1 base from V and 1 from J, leaving 8 bases between them. There are 15 residues in the CDR3. Germline V gives CDR1 SGHAT, CDR2 FQNNGV. Written as DNA, the CDR3 is TGTGCCAGCAGCTTAGTTAAGGGGTCCTACAATGAGCAGTTCTTC. Protein product: CASSLVKGSYNEQFF.

This clonotype was observed a few times. The chain combines TRBV15 with TRBJ2-7; D is unresolved. V lost 0 bases and J 1 base, leaving 13 bases between the germline ends. CDR1 LNHNV and CDR2 YYDKDF come from the germline V gene (reference sequence). The CDR3 is 16 residues long. CDR3 bases: TGTGCCACCAGCAGAGATGGAATTGGACCGTCCTACGAGCAGTACTTC. Its translation: CATSRDGIGPSYEQYF. The complete variable domain, with remaining parts taken from reference TRBV15 and TRBJ2-7, reads DAMVIQNPRYQVTQFGKPVTLSCSQTLNHNVMYWYQQKSSQAPKLLFHYYDKDFNNEADTPDNFQSRRPNTSFCFLDIRSPGLGDTAMYLCATSRDGIGPSYEQYFGPGTRLTVT.

The chain uses TRBV29-1 and TRBJ2-3; a weak D match, TRBD2 (6 bases). In germline, CDR1 is SQVTM, CDR2 ANQGSEA. The CDR3 contains 12 residues. V lost 5 bases and J 4 bases, leaving 10 bases between the germline ends. The CDR3: CSVTGEADTQYF. The DNA for the CDR3 is TGCAGCGTTACGGGGGAGGCAGATACGCAGTATTTT.

This sequence joins TRBV5-6 and TRBJ2-7; unclear D gene. This CDR3 is built from 15 residues. Per germline, CDR1 SGHDT and CDR2 YYEEEE. The V end lost 1 base, the J end lost 7 bases, and 18 bases lay between the germline ends. The CDR3 is CASSLRQNLPLEQYF. For the CDR3, the DNA is TGTGCCAGCAGCTTGCGCCAGAATCTCCCCCTGGAGCAGTACTTC.